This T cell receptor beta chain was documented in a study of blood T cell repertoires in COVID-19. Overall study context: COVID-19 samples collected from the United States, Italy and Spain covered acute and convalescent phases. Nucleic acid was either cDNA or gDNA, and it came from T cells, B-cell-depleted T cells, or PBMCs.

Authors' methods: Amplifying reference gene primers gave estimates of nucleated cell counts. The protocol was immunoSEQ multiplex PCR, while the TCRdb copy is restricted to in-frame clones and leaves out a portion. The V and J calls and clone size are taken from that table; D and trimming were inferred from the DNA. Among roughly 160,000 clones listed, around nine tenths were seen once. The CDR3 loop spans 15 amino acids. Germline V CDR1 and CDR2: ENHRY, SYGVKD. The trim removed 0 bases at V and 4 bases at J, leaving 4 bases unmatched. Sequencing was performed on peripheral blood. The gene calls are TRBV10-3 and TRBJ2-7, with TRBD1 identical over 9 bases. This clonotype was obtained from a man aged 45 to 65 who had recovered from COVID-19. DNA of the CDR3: TGTGCCATCAGTGAGTCGAGGACAGGGGCTTACGAGCAGTACTTC. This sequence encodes CAISESRTGAYEQYF.